The 3 T cell receptor beta chains reported below all come from one sample, sequenced in a study of blood T cell repertoires in COVID-19. This table comes from immunoSEQ multiplex PCR, and its TCRdb copy is limited to in-frame clones, with some not included. In the table there are about 18,000 clones, approximately 88% of which are singletons. Sequenced: PBMCs or T cells enriched from blood (not recorded which). These TCRs come from a woman aged 30 to 39 who had recovered from COVID-19.

The chain couples TRBV10-3 to TRBJ2-7, with 7 bases that match TRBD1. V trimming: 5 bases; J trimming: 2 bases; junction bases outside the gene matches: 6. CDR3 length: 14 amino acids. CDR1 is ENHRY and CDR2 is SYGVKD in the germline V gene. DNA for the CDR3: TGTGCCATCAGTTCCCTTCAGGGGGCCTACGAGCAGTACTTC. Its protein product is CAISSLQGAYEQYF.

The chain recombines TRBV3-1 (or the pseudogene TRBV3-2) with TRBJ1-4, with 9 bases lining up with TRBD1. V was clipped by 4 bases and J by 7 bases; unmatched bases: 7. This CDR3 is built from 15 residues. Germline V gives CDR1 LGHDT, CDR2 YNNKEL (reference sequence). The CDR3 DNA reads TGTGCCAGCAGCCCCGGGACAGGGCTTGGTGAAAAACTGTTTTTT. As protein: CASSPGTGLGEKLFF.

J is TRBJ2-2 and V is TRBV7-2; TRBD2 is a possible D gene (7 bases). The CDR3 covers 15 residues. V gave up 1 base and J gave up 6 bases, with 12 bases separating them. The germline V gene encodes CDR1 SGHTA and CDR2 FQGNSA. The CDR3 region has the DNA TGTGCCAGCAGCTTAGTCGTGGGGGGGCCCGGGGAGCTGTTTTTT. Amino acids: CASSLVVGGPGELFF.